Included here is one TCR beta chain sequence, with context. TCRdb used MiXCR to reprocess the PCR reads, holding one entry per CDR3 protein. The sample yields about 11,000 distinct CDR3 sequences, 50% seen once. This record comes from a study of immune characterization of retroperitoneal liposarcoma. Trimming removed 7 bases from V and 2 bases from J, with 14 bases in between. The V gene's germline CDR1 is MNHEY and CDR2 SMNVEV (reference sequence). This CDR3 is built from 14 residues. This chain uses TRBV27 with TRBJ2-5; D may be TRBD1 or TRBD2 (5 bases each). The sequence was collected from a female donor with retroperitoneal liposarcoma. The material sequenced was tumor tissue. The CDR3 coding sequence is TGTGCCAGCAATCCGGGACGGACACAAGAGACCCAGTACTTC. Its protein product is CASNPGRTQETQYF.